The TCR beta chain under discussion was sequenced for a study of blood T cells in healthy people across ages. Notes on the study in general: Naive and antigen-experienced cells were not separated, limiting conclusive comparison. Aged donors had fewer naive CD4+ cells and lower diversity than long-lived donors.

Using a J-beta primer mix together with a sample-barcoded 5' primer, a second PCR was run for roughly 6 to 11 cycles. One entry per CDR3 protein, called by TCRdb with MiXCR from the 5' RACE reads. Among roughly 1,500,000 distinct CDR3 sequences listed, about 35% were seen once. Germline assignment: CDR1 SGHTA and CDR2 FQGNSA. V shed 5 bases and J 4 bases; nucleotides not matched to a gene: 4. The CDR3 is 13 residues long. As regards this clonotype: Antigen: not known.

The chain couples TRBV7-2 to TRBJ2-5; 7 positions agree with TRBD1. Sequenced sample: blood. The TCR sequence derives from a woman aged 25 to 39 in good health. The chain's CDR3 is CASSADRVETQYF. CDR3 bases: TGTGCCAGCAGCGCCGACAGGGTAGAGACCCAGTACTTC.